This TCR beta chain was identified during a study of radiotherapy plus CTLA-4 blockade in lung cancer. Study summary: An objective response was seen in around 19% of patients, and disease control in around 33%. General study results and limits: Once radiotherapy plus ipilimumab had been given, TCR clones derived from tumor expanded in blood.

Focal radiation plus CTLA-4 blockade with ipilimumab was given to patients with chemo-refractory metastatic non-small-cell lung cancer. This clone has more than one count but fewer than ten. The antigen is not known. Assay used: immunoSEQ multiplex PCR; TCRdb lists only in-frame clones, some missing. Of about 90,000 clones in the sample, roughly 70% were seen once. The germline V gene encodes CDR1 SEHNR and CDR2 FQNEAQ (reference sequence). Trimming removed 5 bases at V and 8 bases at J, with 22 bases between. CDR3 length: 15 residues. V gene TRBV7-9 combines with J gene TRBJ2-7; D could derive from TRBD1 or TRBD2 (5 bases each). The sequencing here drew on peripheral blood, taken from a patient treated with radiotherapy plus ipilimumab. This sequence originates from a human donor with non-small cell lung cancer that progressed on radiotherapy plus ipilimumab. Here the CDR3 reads CASSPLGARSAKQYF. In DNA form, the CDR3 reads TGTGCCAGCAGCCCCCTCGGGGCCCGCAGCGCGAAGCAGTACTTC.